This TCR beta chain was sequenced for a study of blood T cell repertoires in COVID-19 (TCRdb year 2020). About the full investigation: The collaborator samples originated in the United States, Italy and Spain and spanned the acute and convalescent phases of COVID-19. The prospective study material was composed of cDNA or gDNA derived from T cells, B-cell-depleted T cells, or PBMCs. The dataset comprised deeply sampled blood TCRbeta repertoires from subjects exposed to, actively infected with, or recovered from COVID-19. A freely available public database, intended as a resource for researchers studying the immune response to SARS-CoV-2, is where the repertoires were released. Samples came from the ongoing ImmuneRACE study (first 160 participants) plus 1,254 subjects from 6 global collaborators. Sample metadata almost always included a de-identified subject ID, COVID-19 status, age in years and sex. Where HLA class I and class II types were available, the types were taken from metadata supplied by the sample provider, not from assay-based typing. General study outcomes and caveats: How much clinical and demographic metadata was included differed by source and by participant, and the metadata was provided uncurated.

The immunoSEQ Assay, a bias-controlled multiplex PCR, was used to amplify TCRbeta CDR3 regions from genomic DNA. The authors' pipeline ran thus. The number of nucleated cells in each sample was estimated from the amplification of reference gene primers within the assay. Sequence reads were collapsed and filtered to measure the absolute abundance of every unique TCRbeta CDR3 rearrangement. For each sample, productive Simpson clonality was calculated as the square root of Simpson's diversity index over productive rearrangements. The table comes from immuneACCESS by way of TCRdb, which keeps in-frame sequences with V and J called. Part of the clones is missing from these tables; in studies checked, under half for an unresolved V gene and the rest for unknown reasons. Clone size and the V and J calls come from that table; the DNA yielded D and trimming. The sample table holds roughly 410,000 clones, of which around 89% were seen once. The ten biggest clones cover under 2% of the sample.

Concerning this clone: Its specific antigen is unknown. The sample holds no much larger clone one base away, and base qualities are not on file.

One collaborating source in Seattle enrolled patients during active infection and followed them longitudinally through the course of disease. Each collaborating institution followed its own protocols to collect whole blood in K2EDTA tubes. For TCRbeta analysis, collaborator samples were shipped as frozen whole blood, as isolated PBMCs, or as DNA extracted from either sample type. Ends trimmed: V by 6 bases, J by 3 bases; bases unmatched to a gene: 10. The germline V gene (reference sequence) gives CDR1 as LNHDA and CDR2 as SQIVND. The CDR3 measures 15 amino acids from cysteine to phenylalanine. Only the CDR3 part of the read is kept: 45 bases, read in frame from the first base.

Recombination linked TRBV19 to TRBJ2-5, with 7 central nucleotides matching TRBD2. This TCR came from a woman aged 40 to 50 with COVID-19, enrolled during active disease. The sequenced sample consisted of peripheral blood. The CDR3 region: CASSTGGKFEETQYF. The DNA sequence follows: TGTGCCAGTAGCACCGGGGGGAAGTTTGAAGAGACCCAGTACTTC.